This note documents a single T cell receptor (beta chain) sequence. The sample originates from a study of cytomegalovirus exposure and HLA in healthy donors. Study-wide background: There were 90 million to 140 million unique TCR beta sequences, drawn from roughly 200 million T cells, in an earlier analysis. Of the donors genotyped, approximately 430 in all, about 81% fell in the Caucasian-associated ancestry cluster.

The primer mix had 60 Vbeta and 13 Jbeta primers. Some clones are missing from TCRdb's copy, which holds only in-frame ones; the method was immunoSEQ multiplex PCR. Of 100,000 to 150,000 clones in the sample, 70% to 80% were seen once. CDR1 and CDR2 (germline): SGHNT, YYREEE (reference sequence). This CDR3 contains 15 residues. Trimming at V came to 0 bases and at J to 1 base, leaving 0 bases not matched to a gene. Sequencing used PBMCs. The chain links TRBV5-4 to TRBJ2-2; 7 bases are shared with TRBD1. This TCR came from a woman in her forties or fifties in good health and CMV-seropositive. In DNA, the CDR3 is TGTGCCAGCAGCTTGGACAGGGGGAACACCGGGGAGCTGTTTTTT. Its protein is CASSLDRGNTGELFF.